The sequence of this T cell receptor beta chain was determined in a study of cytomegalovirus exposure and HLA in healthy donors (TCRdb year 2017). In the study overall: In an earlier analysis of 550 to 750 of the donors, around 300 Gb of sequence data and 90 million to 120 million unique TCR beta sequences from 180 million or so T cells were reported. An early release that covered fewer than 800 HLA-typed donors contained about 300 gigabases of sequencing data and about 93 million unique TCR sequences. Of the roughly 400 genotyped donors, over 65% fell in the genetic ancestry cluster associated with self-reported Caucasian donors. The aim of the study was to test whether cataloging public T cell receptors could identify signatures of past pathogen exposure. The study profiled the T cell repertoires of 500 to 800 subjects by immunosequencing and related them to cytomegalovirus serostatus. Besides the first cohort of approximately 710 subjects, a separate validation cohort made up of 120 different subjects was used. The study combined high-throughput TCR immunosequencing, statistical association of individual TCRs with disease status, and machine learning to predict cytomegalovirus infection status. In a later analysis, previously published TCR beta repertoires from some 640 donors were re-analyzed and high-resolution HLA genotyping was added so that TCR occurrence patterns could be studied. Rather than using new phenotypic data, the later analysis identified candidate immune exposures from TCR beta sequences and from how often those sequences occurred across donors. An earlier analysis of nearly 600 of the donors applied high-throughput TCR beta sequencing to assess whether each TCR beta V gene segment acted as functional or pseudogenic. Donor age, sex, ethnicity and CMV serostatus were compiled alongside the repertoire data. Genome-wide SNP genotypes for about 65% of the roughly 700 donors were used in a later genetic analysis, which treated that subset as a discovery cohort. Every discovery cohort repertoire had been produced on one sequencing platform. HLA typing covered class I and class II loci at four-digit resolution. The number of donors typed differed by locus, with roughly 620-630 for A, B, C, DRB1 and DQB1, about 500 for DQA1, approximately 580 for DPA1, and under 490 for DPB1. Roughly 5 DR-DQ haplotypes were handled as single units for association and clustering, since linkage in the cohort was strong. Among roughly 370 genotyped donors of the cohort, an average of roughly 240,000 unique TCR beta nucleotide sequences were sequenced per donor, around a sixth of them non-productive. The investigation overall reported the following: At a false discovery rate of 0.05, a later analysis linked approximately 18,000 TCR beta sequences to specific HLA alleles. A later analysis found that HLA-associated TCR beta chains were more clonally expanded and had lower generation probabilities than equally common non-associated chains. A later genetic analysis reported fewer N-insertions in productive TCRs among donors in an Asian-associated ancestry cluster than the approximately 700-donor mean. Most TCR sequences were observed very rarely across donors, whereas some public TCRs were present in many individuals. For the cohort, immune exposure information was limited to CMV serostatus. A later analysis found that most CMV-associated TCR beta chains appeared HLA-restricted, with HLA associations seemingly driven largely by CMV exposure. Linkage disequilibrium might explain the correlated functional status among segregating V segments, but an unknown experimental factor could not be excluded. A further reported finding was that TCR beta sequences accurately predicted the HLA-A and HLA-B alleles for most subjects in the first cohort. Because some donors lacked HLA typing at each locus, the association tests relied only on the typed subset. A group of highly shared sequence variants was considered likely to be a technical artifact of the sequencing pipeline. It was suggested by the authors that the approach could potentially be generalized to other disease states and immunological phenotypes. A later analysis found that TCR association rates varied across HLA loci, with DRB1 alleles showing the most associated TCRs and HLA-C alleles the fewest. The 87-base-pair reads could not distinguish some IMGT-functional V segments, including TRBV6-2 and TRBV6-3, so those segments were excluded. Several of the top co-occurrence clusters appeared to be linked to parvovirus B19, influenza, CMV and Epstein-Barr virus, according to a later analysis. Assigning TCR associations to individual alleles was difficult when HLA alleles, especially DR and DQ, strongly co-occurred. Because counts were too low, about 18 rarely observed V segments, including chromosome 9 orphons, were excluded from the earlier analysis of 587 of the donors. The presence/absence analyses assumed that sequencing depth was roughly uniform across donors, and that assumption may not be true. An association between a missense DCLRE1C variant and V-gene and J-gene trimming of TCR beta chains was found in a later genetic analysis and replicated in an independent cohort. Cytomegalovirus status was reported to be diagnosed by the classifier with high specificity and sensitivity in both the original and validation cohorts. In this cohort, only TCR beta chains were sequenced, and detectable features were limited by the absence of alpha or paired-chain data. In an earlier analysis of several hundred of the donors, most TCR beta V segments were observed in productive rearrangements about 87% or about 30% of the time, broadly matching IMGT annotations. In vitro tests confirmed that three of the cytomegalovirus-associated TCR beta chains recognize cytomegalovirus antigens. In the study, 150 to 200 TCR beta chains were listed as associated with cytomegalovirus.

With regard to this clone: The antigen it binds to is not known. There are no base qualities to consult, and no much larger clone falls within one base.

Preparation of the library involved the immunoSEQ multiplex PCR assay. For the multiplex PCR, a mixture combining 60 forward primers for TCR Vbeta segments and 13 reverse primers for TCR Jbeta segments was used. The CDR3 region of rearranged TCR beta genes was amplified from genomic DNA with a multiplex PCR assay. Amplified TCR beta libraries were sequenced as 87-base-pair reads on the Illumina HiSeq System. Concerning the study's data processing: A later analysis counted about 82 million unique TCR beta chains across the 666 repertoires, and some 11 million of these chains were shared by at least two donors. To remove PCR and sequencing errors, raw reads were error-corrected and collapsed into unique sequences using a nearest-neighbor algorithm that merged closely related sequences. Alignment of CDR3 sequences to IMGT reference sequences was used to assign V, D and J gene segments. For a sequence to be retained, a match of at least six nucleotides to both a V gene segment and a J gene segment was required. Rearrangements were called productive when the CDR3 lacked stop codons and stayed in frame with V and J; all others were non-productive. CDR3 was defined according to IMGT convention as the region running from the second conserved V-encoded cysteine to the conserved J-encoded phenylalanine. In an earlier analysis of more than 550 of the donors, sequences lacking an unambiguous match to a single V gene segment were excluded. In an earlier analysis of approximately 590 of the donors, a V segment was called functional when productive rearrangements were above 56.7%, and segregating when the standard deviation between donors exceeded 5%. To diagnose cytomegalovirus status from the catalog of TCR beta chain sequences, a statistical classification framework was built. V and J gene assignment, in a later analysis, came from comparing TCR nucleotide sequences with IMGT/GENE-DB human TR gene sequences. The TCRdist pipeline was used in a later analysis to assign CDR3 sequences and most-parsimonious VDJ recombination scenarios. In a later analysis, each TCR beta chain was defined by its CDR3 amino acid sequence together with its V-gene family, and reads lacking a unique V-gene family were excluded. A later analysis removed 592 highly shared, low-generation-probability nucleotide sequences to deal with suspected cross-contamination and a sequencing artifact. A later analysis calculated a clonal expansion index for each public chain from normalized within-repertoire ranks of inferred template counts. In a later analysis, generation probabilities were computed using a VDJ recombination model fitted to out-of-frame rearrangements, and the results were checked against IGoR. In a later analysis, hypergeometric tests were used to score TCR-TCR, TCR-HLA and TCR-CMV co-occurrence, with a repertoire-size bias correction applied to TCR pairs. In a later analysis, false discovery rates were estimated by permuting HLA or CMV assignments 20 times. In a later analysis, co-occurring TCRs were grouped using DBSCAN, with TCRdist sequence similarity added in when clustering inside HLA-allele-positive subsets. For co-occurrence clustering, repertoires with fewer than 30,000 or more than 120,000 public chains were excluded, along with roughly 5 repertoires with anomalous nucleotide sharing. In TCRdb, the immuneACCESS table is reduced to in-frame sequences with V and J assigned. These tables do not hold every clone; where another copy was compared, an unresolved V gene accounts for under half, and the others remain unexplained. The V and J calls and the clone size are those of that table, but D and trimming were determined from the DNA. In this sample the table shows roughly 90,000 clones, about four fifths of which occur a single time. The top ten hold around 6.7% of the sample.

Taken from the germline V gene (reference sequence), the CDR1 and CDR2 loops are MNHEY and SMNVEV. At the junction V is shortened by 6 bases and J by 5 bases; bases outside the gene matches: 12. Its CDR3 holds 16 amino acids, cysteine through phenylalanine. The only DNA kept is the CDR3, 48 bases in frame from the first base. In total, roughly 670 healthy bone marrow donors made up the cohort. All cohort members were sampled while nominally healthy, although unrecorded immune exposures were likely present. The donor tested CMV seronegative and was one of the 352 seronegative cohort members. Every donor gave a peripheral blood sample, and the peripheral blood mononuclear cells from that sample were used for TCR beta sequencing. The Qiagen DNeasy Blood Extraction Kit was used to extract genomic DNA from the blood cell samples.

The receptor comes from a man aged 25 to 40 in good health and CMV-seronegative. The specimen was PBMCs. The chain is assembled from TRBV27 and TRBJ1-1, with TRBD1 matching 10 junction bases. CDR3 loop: CASRKQTGGGWTEAFF. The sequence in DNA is TGTGCCAGCAGAAAACAGACAGGGGGCGGATGGACTGAAGCTTTCTTT.